This T cell receptor beta chain emerged from a study of blood T cell repertoires in COVID-19 (dated by TCRdb to between 2020 and 2021). At the level of the whole study: Samples covering the acute and convalescent phases of COVID-19 were provided by collaborators in the United States, Italy and Spain. The material from the prospective study consisted of cDNA or gDNA derived from T cells, B-cell-depleted T cells, or PBMCs. Subjects who had been exposed to COVID-19, were actively infected with it, or had recovered from it provided the deeply sampled blood TCRbeta repertoires that made up the dataset. The repertoires were released in a freely available public database intended as a resource for research on the immune response to SARS-CoV-2. Samples came from the ongoing ImmuneRACE study (first 160 participants) plus 1,254 subjects from 6 global collaborators. Nearly every sample came with metadata listing a de-identified subject ID, COVID-19 status, age in years and sex. HLA class I and class II types, where available, came from metadata supplied by the sample provider rather than from assay-based typing. Overall study outcomes, separate from this receptor: The amount of clinical and demographic metadata varied by source and participant and was provided uncurated.

TCRbeta CDR3 regions were amplified from genomic DNA by means of the immunoSEQ Assay, a bias-controlled multiplex PCR. The paper's data handling went like this. The number of nucleated cells in each sample was estimated by amplification of reference gene primers within the assay. Sequence reads were collapsed and filtered to measure the absolute abundance of every unique TCRbeta CDR3 rearrangement. For each sample, productive Simpson clonality was calculated as the square root of Simpson's diversity index across productive rearrangements. Not all clones reach the TCRdb copy of this immuneACCESS table, which keeps in-frame sequences only. Checked studies attribute under half of the gap to unresolved V genes and leave the rest unexplained. Clone size and V and J calls were adopted from that table, with D and trimming inferred from the DNA. Counted in this sample were 300,000 to 400,000 clones; more than 70% of them appeared once. The ten largest account for 3% of the sample.

One collaborating source in Seattle enrolled patients during active infection and followed them longitudinally through the course of disease. Whole blood was collected in K2EDTA tubes by collaborating institutions according to the institutions' own protocols. For TCRbeta analysis, collaborator samples were shipped as frozen whole blood, as isolated PBMCs, or as DNA extracted from either sample type. A word on this clone: The specificity of this receptor is unknown. No base-level quality is on record; no much larger clone is a single base apart.

The source is a woman between 25 and 40 years old with COVID-19, enrolled during active disease. The material sequenced was peripheral blood.

The sequenced DNA is TGTGCCAGCGGAGGGGGAGGGCCTGGGGTCTCTGGGGCCAACGTCCTGACTTTC. Its coded protein is CASGGGGPGVSGANVLTF. The sequence joins TRBV9 to TRBJ2-6; a tentative D call is TRBD2 (7 bases match). Trimming removed 7 bases from V and 0 bases from J, leaving 20 bases between the germline ends. CDR1 SGDLS and CDR2 YYNGEE were looked up in the germline V gene. The CDR3 goes from the cysteine to the phenylalanine over 18 residues. CDR3 DNA is the only sequence kept; it has 54 bases, read in frame from the first base.